This is a list of T cell receptor beta chains from one sample in a study of OX40 agonist ivuxolimab in advanced cancers. The table came from immunoSEQ multiplex PCR; TCRdb's copy has only in-frame clones and leaves some out. Seen here are 65,000 to 90,000 clones, about 92% observed once, and the top ten hold roughly a tenth. Material: CD4+ or CD8+ T cells sorted from blood, obtained in a trial of the OX40 agonist ivuxolimab. These TCRs come from an adult with an advanced solid tumor such as melanoma, head and neck, liver or kidney cancer. CDR3s include the opening cysteine and the closing phenylalanine or tryptophan. A D gene is named only where the DNA matches it firmly. Rows give clone size only sometimes, using once, few, many, or a class for an expanded clone.

j_gene,v_gene,d_gene,abundance,CDR3aa,CDR3nt
TRBJ2-5,TRBV9,TRBD2,.,CASSVGEGSGGTETQYF,TGTGCCAGCAGCGTAGGGGAGGGTAGCGGGGGGACAGAGACCCAGTACTTC
TRBJ2-3,TRBV4-3,.,.,CASSQWGPAATPGTDTQYF,TGCGCCAGCAGCCAATGGGGCCCCGCGGCGACCCCGGGCACAGATACGCAGTATTTT
TRBJ2-1,TRBV7-6,TRBD2,.,CASSSWSGGNEQFF,TGTGCCAGCAGCTCATGGAGCGGGGGCAATGAGCAGTTCTTC
TRBJ2-7,TRBV10-3,.,.,CAISVPRDGLSYEQYF,TGTGCCATCAGTGTCCCACGGGACGGTCTCTCCTACGAGCAGTACTTC
TRBJ2-7,TRBV19,.,.,CASSDKFSYEQYF,TGTGCCAGTTCGGACAAATTCTCCTACGAGCAGTACTTC
TRBJ2-3,TRBV13,.,.,CASSLVAGFDTQYF,TGTGCCAGCAGCTTAGTGGCAGGGTTCGATACGCAGTATTTT
TRBJ2-7,TRBV10-1,.,.,CASSESQWTVYEQYF,TGCGCCAGCAGTGAATCCCAGTGGACAGTCTACGAGCAGTACTTC
TRBJ2-3,TRBV13,.,.,CASSLRGSTDTQYF,TGTGCCAGCAGCTTAAGGGGGAGCACAGATACGCAGTATTTT
TRBJ2-7,TRBV7-9,TRBD1,.,CASSPPSGAGTADDEQYF,TGTGCCAGCAGTCCCCCATCGGGTGCCGGGACAGCAGACGACGAGCAGTACTTC
TRBJ2-7,TRBV6-5,.,.,CASSYSGTASYEQYF,TGTGCCAGCAGTTACTCCGGGACGGCCTCCTACGAGCAGTACTTC
TRBJ1-2,TRBV19,.,.,CASDGREGIYGYTF,TGTGCCAGTGACGGACGCGAAGGTATCTATGGCTACACCTTC
TRBJ2-3,TRBV4-3,TRBD1,.,CASSPRGSVYTQYF,TGCGCCAGCAGCCCCAGGGGGAGCGTATATACGCAGTATTTT
TRBJ2-3,TRBV6-6,.,.,CATQVAWDTQYF,TGTGCCACCCAGGTAGCTTGGGATACGCAGTATTTT
TRBJ2-1,TRBV6-5,.,.,CASMLGGEQFF,TGTGCCAGCATGTTGGGCGGTGAGCAGTTCTTC
TRBJ1-2,TRBV9,.,.,CASSVTGSDYGYTF,TGTGCCAGCAGCGTTACCGGGAGCGACTATGGCTACACCTTC
TRBJ1-1,TRBV4-1,.,.,CASSQVGTEAFF,TGCGCCAGCAGCCAAGTTGGCACTGAAGCTTTCTTT
TRBJ2-1,TRBV7-6,TRBD2,.,CASSWDGLAGGGEQFF,TGTGCCAGCAGCTGGGACGGACTAGCGGGGGGTGGTGAGCAGTTCTTC
TRBJ2-3,TRBV5-1,.,once,CASSLIQDTQYF,TGCGCCAGCAGCTTAATCCAGGATACGCAGTATTTT
TRBJ1-1,TRBV27,.,.,CASWRLEYRNTEAFF,TGTGCCAGCTGGAGGTTGGAGTATCGGAACACTGAAGCTTTCTTT
TRBJ2-7,TRBV4-1,.,.,CASSSQVSYEQYF,TGCGCCAGCAGTTCGCAGGTCTCCTACGAGCAGTACTTC
TRBJ2-3,TRBV11-2,.,.,CASRSDTQYF,TGTGCCAGCAGGTCAGATACGCAGTATTTT
TRBJ2-6,TRBV7-7,.,once,CASSPDGGGANVLTF,TGTGCTAGCAGTCCGGACGGTGGTGGGGCCAACGTCCTGACTTTC
TRBJ2-3,TRBV29-1,.,.,CSVPSGHTDTQYF,TGCAGCGTTCCTTCAGGGCACACAGATACGCAGTATTTT
TRBJ2-1,TRBV6-5,.,.,CASSYRGVVEQFF,TGTGCCAGCAGTTATAGGGGGGTAGTTGAGCAGTTCTTC
TRBJ1-2,TRBV27,TRBD1,.,CASRHTGTGGYGYTF,TGTGCCAGCAGGCACACCGGGACAGGGGGCTATGGCTACACCTTC
TRBJ1-3,TRBV6-5,.,.,CASSYSVRDSGNTIYF,TGTGCCAGCAGTTACTCGGTCAGGGACTCTGGAAACACCATATATTTT
TRBJ2-2,TRBV9,TRBD2,.,CATQSGGDTGGELFF,TGTGCCACCCAATCGGGGGGGGATACCGGCGGGGAGCTGTTTTTT
TRBJ2-7,TRBV9,TRBD1,.,CASSPVGGRAYEQYF,TGTGCCAGCAGCCCGGTAGGGGGCCGGGCCTACGAGCAGTACTTC
TRBJ2-2,TRBV6-5,TRBD2,.,CASSGSGAGTGELFF,TGTGCCAGCTCGGGGAGCGGGGCTGGCACCGGGGAGCTGTTTTTT
TRBJ2-1,TRBV4-1,.,.,CASSQELPYNEQFF,TGCGCCAGCAGCCAAGAACTCCCTTACAATGAGCAGTTCTTC